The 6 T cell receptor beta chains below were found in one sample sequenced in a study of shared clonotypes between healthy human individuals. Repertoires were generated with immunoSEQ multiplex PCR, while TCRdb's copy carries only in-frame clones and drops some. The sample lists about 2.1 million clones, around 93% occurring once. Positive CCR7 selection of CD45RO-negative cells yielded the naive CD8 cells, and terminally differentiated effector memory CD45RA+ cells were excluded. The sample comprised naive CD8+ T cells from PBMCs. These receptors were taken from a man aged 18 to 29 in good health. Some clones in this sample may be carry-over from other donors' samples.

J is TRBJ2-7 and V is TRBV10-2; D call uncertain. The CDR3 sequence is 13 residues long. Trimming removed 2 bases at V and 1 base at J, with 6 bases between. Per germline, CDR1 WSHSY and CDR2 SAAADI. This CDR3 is CASSEHFSYEQYF. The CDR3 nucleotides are TGCGCCAGCAGTGAGCACTTTTCCTACGAGCAGTACTTC.

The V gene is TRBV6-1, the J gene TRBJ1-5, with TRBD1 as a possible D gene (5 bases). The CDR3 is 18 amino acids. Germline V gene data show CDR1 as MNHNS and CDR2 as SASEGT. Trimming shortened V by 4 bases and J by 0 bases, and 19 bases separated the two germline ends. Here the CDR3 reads CASSVSGRLVYSNQPQHF. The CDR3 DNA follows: TGTGCCAGCAGTGTTTCGGGACGGTTGGTATATAGCAATCAGCCCCAGCATTTT.

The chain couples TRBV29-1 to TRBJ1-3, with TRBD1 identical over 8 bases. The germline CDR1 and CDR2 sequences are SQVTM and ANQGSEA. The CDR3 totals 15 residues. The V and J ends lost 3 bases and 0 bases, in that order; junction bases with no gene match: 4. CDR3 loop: CSVDGTGHSGNTIYF. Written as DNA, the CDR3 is TGCAGCGTTGATGGGACAGGCCACTCTGGAAACACCATATATTTT.

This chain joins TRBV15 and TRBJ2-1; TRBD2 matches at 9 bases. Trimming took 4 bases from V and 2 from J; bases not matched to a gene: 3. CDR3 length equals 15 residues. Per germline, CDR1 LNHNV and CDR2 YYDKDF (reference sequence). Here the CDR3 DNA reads TGTGCCACCAGCATGGGACTAGCTCCCTACAATGAGCAGTTCTTC. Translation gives CATSMGLAPYNEQFF.

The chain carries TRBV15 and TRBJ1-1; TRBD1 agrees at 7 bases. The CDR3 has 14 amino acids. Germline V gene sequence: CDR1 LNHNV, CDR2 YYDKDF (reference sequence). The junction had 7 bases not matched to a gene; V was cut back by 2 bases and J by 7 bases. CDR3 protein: CATSRHGTVNEAFF. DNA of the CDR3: TGTGCCACCAGCAGACACGGGACAGTCAATGAAGCTTTCTTT.

This CDR3 reads CASSLGPSTEAFF. The CDR3 nucleotides are TGCGCCAGCAGCTTAGGACCTTCCACTGAAGCTTTCTTT. The chain links TRBV4-1 to TRBJ1-1; unclear D gene. Germline assignment: CDR1 MGHRA and CDR2 YSYEKL. CDR3 length equals 13 residues. Trimming shortened V by 5 bases and J by 4 bases, and 11 bases separated the two germline ends.